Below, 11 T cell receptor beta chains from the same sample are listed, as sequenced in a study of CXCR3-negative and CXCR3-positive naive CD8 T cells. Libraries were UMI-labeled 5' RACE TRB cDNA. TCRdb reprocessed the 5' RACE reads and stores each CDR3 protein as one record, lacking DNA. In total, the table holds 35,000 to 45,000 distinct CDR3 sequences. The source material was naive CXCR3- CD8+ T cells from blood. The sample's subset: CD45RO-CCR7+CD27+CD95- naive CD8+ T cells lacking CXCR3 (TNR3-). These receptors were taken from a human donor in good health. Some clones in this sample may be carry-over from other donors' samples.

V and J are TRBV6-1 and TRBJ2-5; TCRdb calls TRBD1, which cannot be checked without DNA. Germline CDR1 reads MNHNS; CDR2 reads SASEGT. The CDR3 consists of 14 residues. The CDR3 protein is CASSEGGGQETQYF.

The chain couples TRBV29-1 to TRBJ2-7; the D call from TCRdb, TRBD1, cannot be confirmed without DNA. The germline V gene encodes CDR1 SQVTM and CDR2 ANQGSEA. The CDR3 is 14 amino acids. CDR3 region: CSVLRMGARAEQYF.

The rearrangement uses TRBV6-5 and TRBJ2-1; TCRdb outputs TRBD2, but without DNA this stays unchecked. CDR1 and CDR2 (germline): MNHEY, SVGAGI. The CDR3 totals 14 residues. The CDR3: CASRTSGEYNEQFF.

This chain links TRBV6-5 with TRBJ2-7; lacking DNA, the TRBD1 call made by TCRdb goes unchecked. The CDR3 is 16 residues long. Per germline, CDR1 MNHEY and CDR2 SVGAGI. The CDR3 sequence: CASSYERFRGTYEQYF.

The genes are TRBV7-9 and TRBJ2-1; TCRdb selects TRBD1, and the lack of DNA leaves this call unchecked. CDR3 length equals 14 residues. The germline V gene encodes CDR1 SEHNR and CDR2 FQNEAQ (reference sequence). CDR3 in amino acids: CASTWGSSGGEQFF.

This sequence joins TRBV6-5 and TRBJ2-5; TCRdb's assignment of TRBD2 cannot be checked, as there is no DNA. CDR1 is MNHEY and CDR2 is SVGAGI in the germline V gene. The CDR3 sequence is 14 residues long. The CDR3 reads CASSSSGGEETQYF.

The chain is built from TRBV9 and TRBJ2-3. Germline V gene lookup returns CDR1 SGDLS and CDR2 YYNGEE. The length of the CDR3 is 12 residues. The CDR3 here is CASSVGADTQYF.

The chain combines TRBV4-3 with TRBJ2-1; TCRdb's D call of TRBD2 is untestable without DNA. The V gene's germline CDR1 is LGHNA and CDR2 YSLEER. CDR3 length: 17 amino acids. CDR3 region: CASSQDTGGGAYNEQFF.

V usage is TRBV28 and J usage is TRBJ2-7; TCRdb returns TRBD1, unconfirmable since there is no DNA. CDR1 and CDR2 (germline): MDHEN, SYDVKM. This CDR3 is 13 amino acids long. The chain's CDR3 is CASSERQGHEQYF.

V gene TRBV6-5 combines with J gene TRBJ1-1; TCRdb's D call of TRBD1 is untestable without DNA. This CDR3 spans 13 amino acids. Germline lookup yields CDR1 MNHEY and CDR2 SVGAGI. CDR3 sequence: CASSTGQVTEAFF.

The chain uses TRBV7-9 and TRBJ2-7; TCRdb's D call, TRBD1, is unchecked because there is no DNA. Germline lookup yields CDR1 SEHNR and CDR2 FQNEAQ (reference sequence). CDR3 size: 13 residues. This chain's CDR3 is CASSPGDRPEQYF.